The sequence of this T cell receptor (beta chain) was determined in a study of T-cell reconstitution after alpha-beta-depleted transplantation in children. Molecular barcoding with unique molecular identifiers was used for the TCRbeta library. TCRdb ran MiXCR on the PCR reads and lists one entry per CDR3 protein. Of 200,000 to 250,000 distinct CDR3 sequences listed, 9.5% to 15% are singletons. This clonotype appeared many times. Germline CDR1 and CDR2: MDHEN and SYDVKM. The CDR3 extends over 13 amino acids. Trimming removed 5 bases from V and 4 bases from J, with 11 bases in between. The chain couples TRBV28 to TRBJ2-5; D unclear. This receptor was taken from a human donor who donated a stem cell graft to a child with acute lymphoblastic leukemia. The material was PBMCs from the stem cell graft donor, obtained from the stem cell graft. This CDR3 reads CASSLTLRETQYF. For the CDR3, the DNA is TGTGCCAGCAGTCTTACCCTACGAGAGACCCAGTACTTC.